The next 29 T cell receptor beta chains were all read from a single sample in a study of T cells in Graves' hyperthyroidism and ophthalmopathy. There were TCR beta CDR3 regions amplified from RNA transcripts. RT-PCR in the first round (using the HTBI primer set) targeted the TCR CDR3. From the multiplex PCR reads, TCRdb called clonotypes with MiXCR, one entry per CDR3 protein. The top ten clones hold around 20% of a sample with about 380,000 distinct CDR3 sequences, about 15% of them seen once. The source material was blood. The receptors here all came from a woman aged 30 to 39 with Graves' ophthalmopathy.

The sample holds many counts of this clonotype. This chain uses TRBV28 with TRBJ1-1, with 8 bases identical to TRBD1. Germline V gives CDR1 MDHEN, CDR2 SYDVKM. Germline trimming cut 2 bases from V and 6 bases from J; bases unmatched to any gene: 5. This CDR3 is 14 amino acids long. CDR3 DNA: TGTGCCAGCAGTTTAATGAGGACAGGGCCTGAAGCTTTCTTT. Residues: CASSLMRTGPEAFF.

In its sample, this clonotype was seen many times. The CDR3: CASSYSTLPTGDTEAFF. CDR3 bases: TGTGCCAGCAGTTACTCGACCCTTCCGACAGGGGACACTGAAGCTTTCTTT. J is TRBJ1-1 and V is TRBV6-5; 8 positions agree with TRBD1. V lost 0 bases and J lost 3; bases outside the gene matches: 9. CDR1 is MNHEY, CDR2 SVGAGI, per germline. The length of the CDR3 is 17 residues.

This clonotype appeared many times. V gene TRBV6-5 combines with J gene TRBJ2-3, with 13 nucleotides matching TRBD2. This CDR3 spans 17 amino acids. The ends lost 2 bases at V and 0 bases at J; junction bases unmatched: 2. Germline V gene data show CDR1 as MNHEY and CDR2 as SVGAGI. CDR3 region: CASSYLGLAGSTDTQYF. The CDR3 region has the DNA TGTGCCAGCAGTTACCTGGGACTAGCGGGGAGCACAGATACGCAGTATTTT.

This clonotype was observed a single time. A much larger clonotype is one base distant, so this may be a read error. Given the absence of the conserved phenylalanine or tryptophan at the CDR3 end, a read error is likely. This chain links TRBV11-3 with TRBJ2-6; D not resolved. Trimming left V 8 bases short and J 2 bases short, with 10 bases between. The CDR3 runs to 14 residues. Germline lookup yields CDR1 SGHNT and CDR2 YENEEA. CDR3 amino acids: CASGEVAGANVLTL. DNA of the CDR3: TGTGCCAGCGGCGAGGTGGCTGGGGCCAACGTCCTGACTCTC.

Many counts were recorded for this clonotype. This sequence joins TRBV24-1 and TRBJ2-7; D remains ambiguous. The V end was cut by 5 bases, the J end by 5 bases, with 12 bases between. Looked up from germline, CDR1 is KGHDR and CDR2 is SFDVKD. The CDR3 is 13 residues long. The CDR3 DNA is TGTGCCACCAGTGTCCCTCGAGGAGACGAGCAGTACTTC. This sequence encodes CATSVPRGDEQYF.

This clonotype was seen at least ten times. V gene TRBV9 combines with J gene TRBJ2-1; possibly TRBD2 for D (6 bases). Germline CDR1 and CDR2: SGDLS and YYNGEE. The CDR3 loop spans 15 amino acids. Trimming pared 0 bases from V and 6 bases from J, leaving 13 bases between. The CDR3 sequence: CASSVEEGPPNEQFF. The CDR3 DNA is TGTGCCAGCAGCGTAGAGGAGGGTCCCCCCAATGAGCAGTTCTTC.

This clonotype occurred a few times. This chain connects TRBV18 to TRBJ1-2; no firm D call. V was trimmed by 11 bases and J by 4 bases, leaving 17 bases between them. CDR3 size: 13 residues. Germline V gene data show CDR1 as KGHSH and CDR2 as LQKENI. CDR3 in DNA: TGTGCCGGCGCGTCTGGGATGGGCTATGGCTACACCTTC. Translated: CAGASGMGYGYTF.

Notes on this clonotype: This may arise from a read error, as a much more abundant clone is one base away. CDR3 in amino acids: CASRSQRSGIREQYF. The CDR3 nucleotides are TGTGCCAGCAGGTCTCAAAGGTCAGGTATTCGCGAGCAGTACTTC. The rearrangement joins TRBV27 to TRBJ2-7; D not resolved. Trimming left V 6 bases short and J 6 bases short, with 21 bases between. CDR1 MNHEY and CDR2 SMNVEV come from the germline V gene (reference sequence). This CDR3 has 15 amino acids.

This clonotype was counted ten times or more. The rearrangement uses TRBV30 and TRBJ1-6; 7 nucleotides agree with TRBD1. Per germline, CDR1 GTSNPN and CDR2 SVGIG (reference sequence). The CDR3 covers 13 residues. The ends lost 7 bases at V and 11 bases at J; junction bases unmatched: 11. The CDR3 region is CASSRQGDAPLHF. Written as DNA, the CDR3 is TGTGCCTCTTCTAGGCAGGGGGACGCACCCCTCCACTTT.

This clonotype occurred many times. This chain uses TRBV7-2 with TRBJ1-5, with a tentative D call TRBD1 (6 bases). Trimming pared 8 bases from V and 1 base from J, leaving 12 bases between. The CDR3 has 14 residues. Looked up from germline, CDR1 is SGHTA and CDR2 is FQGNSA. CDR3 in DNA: TGTGCCAGCTCAACAGGGATGAGCAATCAGCCCCAGCATTTT. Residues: CASSTGMSNQPQHF.

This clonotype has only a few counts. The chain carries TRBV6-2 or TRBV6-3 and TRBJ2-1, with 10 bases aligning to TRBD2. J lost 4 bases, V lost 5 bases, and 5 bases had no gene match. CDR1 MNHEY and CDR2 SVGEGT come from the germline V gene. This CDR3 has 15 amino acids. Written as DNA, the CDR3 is TGTGCCAGCAGTCAGACAGCGGGGGGGTACAATGAGCAGTTCTTC. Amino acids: CASSQTAGGYNEQFF.

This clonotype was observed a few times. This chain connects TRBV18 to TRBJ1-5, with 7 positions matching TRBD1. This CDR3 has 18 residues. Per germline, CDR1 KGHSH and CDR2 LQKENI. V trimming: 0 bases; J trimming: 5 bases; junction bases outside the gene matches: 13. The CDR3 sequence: CASSPPTPPQGLYQPQHF. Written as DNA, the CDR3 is TGTGCCAGCTCACCACCGACCCCCCCACAGGGGCTTTATCAGCCCCAGCATTTT. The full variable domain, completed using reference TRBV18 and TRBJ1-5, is NAGVMQNPRHLVRRRGQEARLRCSPMKGHSHVYWYRQLPEEGLKFMVYLQKENIIDESGMPKERFSAEFPKEGPSILRIQQVVRGDSAAYFCASSPPTPPQGLYQPQHFGDGTRLSIL.

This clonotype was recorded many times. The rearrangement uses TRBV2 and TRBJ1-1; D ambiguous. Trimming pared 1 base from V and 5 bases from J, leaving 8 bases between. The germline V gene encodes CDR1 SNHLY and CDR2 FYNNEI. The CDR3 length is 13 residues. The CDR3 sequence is CASSEGGETEAFF. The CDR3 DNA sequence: TGTGCCAGCAGTGAAGGCGGAGAGACTGAAGCTTTCTTT.

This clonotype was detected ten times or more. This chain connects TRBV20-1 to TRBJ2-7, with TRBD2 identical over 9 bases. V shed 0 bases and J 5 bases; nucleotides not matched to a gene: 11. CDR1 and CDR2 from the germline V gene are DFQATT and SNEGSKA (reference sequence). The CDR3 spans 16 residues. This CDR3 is CSARDPAGGPTHEQYF. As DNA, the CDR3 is TGCAGTGCTAGAGATCCGGCGGGGGGGCCGACCCACGAGCAGTACTTC.

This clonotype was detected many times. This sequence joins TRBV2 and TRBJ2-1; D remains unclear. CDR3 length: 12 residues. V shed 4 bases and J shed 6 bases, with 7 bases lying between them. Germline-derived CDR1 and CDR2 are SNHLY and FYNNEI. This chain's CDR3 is CASSGRINEQFF. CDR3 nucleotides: TGTGCCAGCAGTGGAAGAATCAATGAGCAGTTCTTC.

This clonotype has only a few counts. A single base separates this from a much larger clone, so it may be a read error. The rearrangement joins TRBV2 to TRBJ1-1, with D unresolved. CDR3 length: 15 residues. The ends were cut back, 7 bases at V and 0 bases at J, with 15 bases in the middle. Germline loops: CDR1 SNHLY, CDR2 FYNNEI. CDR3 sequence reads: CASTRLGRMNTEAFF. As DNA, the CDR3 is TGTGCCAGCACTAGACTGGGGAGGATGAACACTGAAGCTTTCTTT.

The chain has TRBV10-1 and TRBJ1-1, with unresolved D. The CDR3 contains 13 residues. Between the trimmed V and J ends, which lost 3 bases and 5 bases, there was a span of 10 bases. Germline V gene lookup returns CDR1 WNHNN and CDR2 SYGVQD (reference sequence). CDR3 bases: TGCGCCAGCAGTGAACCCGGTGAAACTGAAGCTTTCTTT. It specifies CASSEPGETEAFF.

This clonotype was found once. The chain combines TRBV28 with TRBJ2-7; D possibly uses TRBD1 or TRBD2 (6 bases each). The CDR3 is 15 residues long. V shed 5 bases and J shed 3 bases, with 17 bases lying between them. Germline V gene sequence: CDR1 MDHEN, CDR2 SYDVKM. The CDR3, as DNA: TGTGCCAGCAGTCCTGATCAGGGGACTTACTACGAGCAGTACTTC. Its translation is CASSPDQGTYYEQYF.

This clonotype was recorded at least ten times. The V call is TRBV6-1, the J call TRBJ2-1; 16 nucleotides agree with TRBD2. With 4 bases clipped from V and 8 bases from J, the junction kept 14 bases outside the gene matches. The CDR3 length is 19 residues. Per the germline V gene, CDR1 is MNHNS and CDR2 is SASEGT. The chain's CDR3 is CASSVTGLAGGQSIYEQFF. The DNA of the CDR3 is TGTGCCAGCAGTGTCACGGGACTAGCGGGGGGGCAGAGCATCTATGAGCAGTTCTTC.

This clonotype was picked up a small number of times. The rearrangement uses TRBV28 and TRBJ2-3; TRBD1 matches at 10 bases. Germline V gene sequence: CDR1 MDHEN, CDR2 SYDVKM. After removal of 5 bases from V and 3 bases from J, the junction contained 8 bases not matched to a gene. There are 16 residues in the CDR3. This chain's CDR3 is CASSRGQGERTDTQYF. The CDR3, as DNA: TGTGCCAGCAGTAGAGGACAGGGGGAGAGGACAGATACGCAGTATTTT.

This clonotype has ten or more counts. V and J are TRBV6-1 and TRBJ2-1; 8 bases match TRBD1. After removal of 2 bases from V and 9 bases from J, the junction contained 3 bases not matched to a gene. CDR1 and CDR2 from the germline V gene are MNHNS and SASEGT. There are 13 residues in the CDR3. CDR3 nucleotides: TGTGCCAGCAGTGAAAGACAGGGGATTGAGCAGTTCTTC. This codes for CASSERQGIEQFF.

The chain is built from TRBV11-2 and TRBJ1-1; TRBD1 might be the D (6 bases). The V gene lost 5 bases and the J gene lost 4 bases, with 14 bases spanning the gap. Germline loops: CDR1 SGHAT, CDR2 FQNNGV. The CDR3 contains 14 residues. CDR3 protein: CASSPRGAGTEAFF. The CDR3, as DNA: TGTGCCAGCAGCCCGAGGGGGGCGGGCACTGAAGCTTTCTTT.

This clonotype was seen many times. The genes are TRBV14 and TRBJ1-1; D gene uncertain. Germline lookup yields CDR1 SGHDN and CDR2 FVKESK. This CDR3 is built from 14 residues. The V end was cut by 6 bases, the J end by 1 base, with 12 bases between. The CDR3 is CASRDLMRNTEAFF. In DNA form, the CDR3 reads TGTGCCAGCAGGGATCTAATGCGGAACACTGAAGCTTTCTTT. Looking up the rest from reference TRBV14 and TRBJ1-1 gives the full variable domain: EAGVTQFPSHSVIEKGQTVTLRCDPISGHDNLYWYRRVMGKEIKFLLHFVKESKQDESGMPNNRFLAERTGGTYSTLKVQPAELEDSGVYFCASRDLMRNTEAFFGQGTRLTVV.

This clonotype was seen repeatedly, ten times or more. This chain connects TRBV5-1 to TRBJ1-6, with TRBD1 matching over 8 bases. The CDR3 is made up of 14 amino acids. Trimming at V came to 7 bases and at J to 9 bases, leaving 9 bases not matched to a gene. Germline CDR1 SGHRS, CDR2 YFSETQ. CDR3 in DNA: TGCGCCAGCTCAACGGACAGGGAGGGTTCACCCCTCCACTTT. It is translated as CASSTDREGSPLHF.

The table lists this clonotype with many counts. The CDR3 is CAWSVRRVGGEQYF. The CDR3 DNA reads TGTGCCTGGAGTGTCCGCAGGGTTGGTGGCGAGCAGTACTTC. V usage is TRBV30 and J usage is TRBJ2-7, with D possibly matching TRBD1 (5 bases). The CDR3 consists of 14 residues. Germline V lookup: CDR1 GTSNPN, CDR2 SVGIG (reference sequence). Trimming left V 0 bases short and J 6 bases short, with 15 bases between.

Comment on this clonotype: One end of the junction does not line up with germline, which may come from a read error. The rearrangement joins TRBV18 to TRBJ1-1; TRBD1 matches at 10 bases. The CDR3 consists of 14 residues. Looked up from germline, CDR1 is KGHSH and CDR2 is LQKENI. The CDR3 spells CASSLDRGNTEASF. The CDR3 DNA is TGTGCCAGCTCACTGGACAGGGGGAACACTGAAGCTTCCTTT.

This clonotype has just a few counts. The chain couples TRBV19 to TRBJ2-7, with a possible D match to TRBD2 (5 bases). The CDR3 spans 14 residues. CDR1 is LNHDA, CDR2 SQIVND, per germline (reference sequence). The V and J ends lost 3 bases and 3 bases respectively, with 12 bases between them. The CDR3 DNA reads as TGTGCCAGTAGTATGAGGGTCTCCGGCTACGAGCAGTACTTC. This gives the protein CASSMRVSGYEQYF.

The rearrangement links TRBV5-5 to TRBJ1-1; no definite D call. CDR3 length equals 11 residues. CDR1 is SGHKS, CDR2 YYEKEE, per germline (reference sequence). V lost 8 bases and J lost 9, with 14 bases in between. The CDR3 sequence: CARPRTEKAFF. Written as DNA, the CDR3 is TGTGCCAGACCACGTACGGAAAAAGCTTTCTTT.

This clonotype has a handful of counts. The CDR3 DNA reads TGTGCCAGTAGTAAAAGACAGGGGGCGTACACCGGGGAGCTGTTTTTT. Translated, it gives CASSKRQGAYTGELFF. This sequence joins TRBV19 and TRBJ2-2, with 10 bases that match TRBD1. CDR1 and CDR2 (germline): LNHDA, SQIVND (reference sequence). The trim removed 4 bases at V and 3 bases at J, leaving 5 bases unmatched. The CDR3 has 16 amino acids.